This T cell receptor (beta chain) derives from a study of spatial heterogeneity in lung cancer. Study findings and constraints: Ubiquitous expanded tumor TCRs appeared in blood more at resection than follow-up.

A unique molecular identifier was carried by every single TCR cDNA molecule. In TCRdb, the 5' RACE reads were re-called with MiXCR into one record per CDR3 protein. The table includes about 47,000 distinct CDR3 sequences, approximately 12% detected once. Time point noted: sample taken at primary tumor resection. The authors sequenced whole RNA from tumor, nontumor lung or frozen PBMC without sorting. Patients with untreated early-stage non-small cell lung cancer, numbering 55 to 80, were the donors. The CDR3 sequence is 14 residues long. From germline, CDR1 is SGHRS and CDR2 YFSETQ. V was clipped by 0 bases and J by 3 bases, with 9 bases between them. To note about this clonotype: Its target is not known.

This clonotype was obtained from a female donor with early-stage non-small cell lung cancer. This chain uses TRBV5-1 with TRBJ2-5; possibly TRBD2 for D (5 bases). The sequences come from PBMCs, collected at surgery. CDR3 in DNA: TGCGCCAGCAGCTTGGAGGCCGGGAAAGAGACCCAGTACTTC. It yields the protein CASSLEAGKETQYF.